These T cell receptor beta chains were read from a single sample in a study of shared clonotypes between healthy human individuals. Clones were sequenced by immunoSEQ multiplex PCR, and TCRdb holds only the in-frame ones, with some missing. The repertoire includes about half a million clones, roughly 80% of them detected once, and over 9.5% sits in the top ten. Sequenced material: PBMCs. Every receptor here comes from a woman aged 40-49 years in good health. Some clones in this sample may be carry-over from other donors' samples. Both conserved end residues are part of each CDR3. Each record gives: V gene, CDR3 length, J gene, D gene, clone size, CDR3 protein, CDR3 DNA. The D gene is left open where the match is weak. Rows give clone size only sometimes, using once, few, many, or a class for an expanded clone.

TRBV9	16	TRBJ2-5	TRBD2	.	CASTKGTSGLQETQYF	TGTGCCAGCACCAAGGGGACTAGCGGCCTCCAAGAGACCCAGTACTTC
TRBV18	15	TRBJ2-2	.	.	CASAGTGGEAGELFF	TGTGCCAGCGCAGGTACCGGGGGCGAAGCCGGGGAGCTGTTTTTT
TRBV27	14	TRBJ2-2	TRBD2	.	CASRGLAETGELFF	TGTGCCAGCCGGGGACTAGCGGAAACCGGGGAGCTGTTTTTT
TRBV29-1	13	TRBJ1-5	.	.	CSAQLGGNQPQHF	TGCAGCGCCCAACTCGGGGGCAATCAGCCCCAGCATTTT
TRBV11-3	16	TRBJ2-1	TRBD2	.	CASSLQQREGRDEQFF	TGTGCCAGCAGCTTACAGCAGCGGGAGGGAAGGGATGAGCAGTTCTTC
TRBV6-6	16	TRBJ2-7	TRBD2	.	CASSYSWREGGYEQYF	TGTGCCAGCAGTTACTCATGGCGGGAGGGGGGTTACGAGCAGTACTTC
TRBV5-4	13	TRBJ1-5	.	.	CASSEQGAQPQHF	TGTGCCAGCAGCGAGCAGGGAGCCCAGCCCCAGCATTTT
TRBV11-2	16	TRBJ2-7	TRBD2	.	CASSLGGTSGYYEQYF	TGTGCCAGCAGCTTGGGTGGGACTAGCGGGTACTACGAGCAGTACTTC
TRBV19	14	TRBJ1-3	.	.	CASRDLYSGNTIYF	TGTGCCAGTAGGGACCTCTACTCTGGAAACACCATATATTTT
TRBV18	14	TRBJ1-4	TRBD1	.	CASSPRDRVEKLFF	TGTGCCAGCTCACCCCGGGACAGGGTTGAAAAACTGTTTTTT
TRBV2	14	TRBJ2-7	.	.	CASTPLGRSYEQYF	TGTGCCAGCACCCCGCTAGGGCGGTCCTACGAGCAGTACTTC
TRBV27	15	TRBJ2-1	.	.	CASRIDSSSYNEQFF	TGTGCCAGCAGGATTGACAGTAGCTCCTACAATGAGCAGTTCTTC
TRBV30	14	TRBJ2-2	.	.	CAWRRGARTGELFF	TGTGCCTGGAGACGGGGGGCGCGCACCGGGGAGCTGTTTTTT
TRBV11-2	12	TRBJ2-3	.	few	CASSPPPNTQYF	TGTGCCAGCAGCCCCCCCCCAAATACGCAGTATTTT
TRBV15	19	TRBJ2-1	TRBD2	.	CATSRDPRRLAGDYNEQFF	TGTGCCACCAGCAGAGATCCCCGTCGGCTAGCGGGAGACTACAATGAGCAGTTCTTC
TRBV27	16	TRBJ2-2	.	.	CASRARVFANTGELFF	TGTGCCAGCAGGGCCCGTGTATTCGCGAACACCGGGGAGCTGTTTTTT
TRBV2	14	TRBJ1-5	.	.	CASTREGLGQPQHF	TGTGCCAGCACCCGAGAGGGGTTGGGTCAGCCCCAGCATTTT
TRBV27	13	TRBJ2-1	TRBD2	.	CASSLSGRAWQFF	TGTGCCAGCAGCCTTAGCGGGAGGGCCTGGCAGTTCTTC
TRBV6-5	14	TRBJ2-7	.	.	CASSLSGNSYEQYF	TGTGCCAGCAGTTTATCAGGGAATTCCTACGAGCAGTACTTC
TRBV5-6	16	TRBJ2-5	.	.	CASSSSFCGCLETQYF	TGTGCCAGCAGCTCGTCTTTTTGTGGGTGTCTGGAGACCCAGTACTTC
TRBV28	12	TRBJ2-7	.	.	CASSYLGSEQYF	TGTGCCAGCAGTTACCTTGGCTCCGAGCAGTACTTC
TRBV13	16	TRBJ1-5	.	few	CASSTSTQGSDQPQHF	TGTGCCAGCAGCACGAGCACACAGGGAAGCGATCAGCCCCAGCATTTT
TRBV7-3	14	TRBJ2-3	TRBD1	once	CASSPDRAADTQYF	TGTGCCAGCAGCCCTGACAGGGCGGCAGATACGCAGTATTTT
TRBV2	14	TRBJ1-2	TRBD1	.	CASSEYRGGDGYTF	TGTGCCAGCAGTGAATACAGGGGGGGCGACGGCTACACCTTC
TRBV6-5	12	TRBJ2-7	.	.	CASISRVGEQYF	TGTGCCAGCATTTCTAGGGTAGGCGAGCAGTACTTC
TRBV4-3	13	TRBJ2-7	TRBD2	.	CASSPGLAYEQYF	TGCGCCAGCAGCCCAGGACTAGCCTACGAGCAGTACTTC
TRBV25-1	15	TRBJ1-5	.	.	CASSPSWGNHQPQHF	TGTGCCAGCAGTCCCAGTTGGGGCAATCATCAGCCCCAGCATTTT
TRBV4-2	15	TRBJ2-3	.	.	CASSQDEGDTDTQYF	TGTGCCAGCAGCCAAGATGAGGGCGACACAGATACGCAGTATTTT
TRBV28	15	TRBJ2-7	.	.	CASSSPGQGSYEQYF	TGTGCCAGCAGTAGCCCCGGTCAGGGGAGCTACGAGCAGTACTTC
TRBV18	15	TRBJ1-3	.	.	CASPSGGGSGNTIYF	TGTGCCAGTCCATCCGGGGGAGGCTCTGGAAACACCATATATTTT
TRBV9	14	TRBJ2-7	.	.	CASSVEAVSYEQYF	TGTGCCAGCAGCGTAGAGGCAGTCTCCTACGAGCAGTACTTC
TRBV6-6	16	TRBJ2-1	TRBD2	.	CASSSSLGLADNEQFF	TGTGCCAGCTCCTCTTCTTTGGGACTAGCGGACAATGAGCAGTTCTTC
TRBV15	14	TRBJ1-1	.	.	CATSRDPSHTEAFF	TGTGCCACCAGCAGAGACCCGAGCCACACTGAAGCTTTCTTT
TRBV7-9	16	TRBJ1-1	.	.	CASSLIRGRIDAEAFF	TGTGCCAGCAGCTTAATCCGGGGAAGGATAGATGCTGAAGCTTTCTTT
TRBV6-1	12	TRBJ1-2	.	.	CAGSLQGYGYTF	TGTGCCGGAAGCCTACAGGGCTATGGCTACACCTTC
TRBV28	16	TRBJ1-5	TRBD1	.	CASSFRQGGSNQPQHF	TGTGCCAGCAGTTTCCGACAGGGCGGGAGCAATCAGCCCCAGCATTTT
TRBV4-2	15	TRBJ2-7	TRBD1	.	CASSQGTGGPYEQYF	TGTGCCAGCAGCCAGGGGACAGGGGGCCCTTACGAGCAGTACTTC
TRBV5-1	15	TRBJ2-7	.	.	CASSSLRAGNSEQYF	TGCGCCAGCAGCTCTTTAAGGGCAGGGAATAGCGAGCAGTACTTC
TRBV13	15	TRBJ1-3	.	.	CASSLDGGTGNTIYF	TGTGCCAGCAGCTTAGATGGGGGAACTGGAAACACCATATATTTT
TRBV15	18	TRBJ2-2	TRBD2	few	CATSRDLASGAPTGELFF	TGTGCCACCAGCAGAGATCTTGCTAGCGGGGCCCCCACCGGGGAGCTGTTTTTT
TRBV11-2	15	TRBJ2-7	.	.	CASSPVVRRVNEQYF	TGTGCCAGCAGCCCGGTGGTCAGGAGGGTCAACGAGCAGTACTTC
TRBV9	15	TRBJ2-3	.	.	CASSVAVRAADTQYF	TGTGCCAGCAGCGTAGCGGTTAGGGCCGCAGATACGCAGTATTTT
TRBV6-1	14	TRBJ2-5	TRBD2	.	CASRWTSGQETQYF	TGTGCCAGCAGATGGACTAGCGGCCAAGAGACCCAGTACTTC
TRBV4-1	14	TRBJ2-7	.	once	CASSQEAAAYEQYF	TGCGCCAGCAGCCAAGAGGCAGCCGCCTACGAGCAGTACTTC
TRBV28	13	TRBJ2-1	.	.	CASSPPVTNEQFF	TGTGCCAGCAGCCCTCCAGTTACTAATGAGCAGTTCTTC
TRBV18	16	TRBJ2-7	TRBD2	.	CASSPPSGSGTYEQYF	TGTGCCAGCTCACCACCTAGCGGGAGTGGAACCTACGAGCAGTACTTC
TRBV27	15	TRBJ2-1	.	.	CASSMSWSVIVEQFF	TGTGCCAGCAGTATGAGTTGGAGTGTGATCGTTGAGCAGTTCTTC
TRBV29-1	13	TRBJ1-2	TRBD1	.	CSADPSGGGGYTF	TGCAGCGCTGACCCTTCAGGGGGCGGTGGCTACACCTTC
TRBV10-3	14	TRBJ2-5	.	.	CAISAGTLGETQYF	TGTGCCATCAGTGCCGGGACCTTGGGCGAGACCCAGTACTTC